The subject of this entry is one T cell receptor (beta chain). Its antigen is as yet unknown. This sample includes further DNA sequences coding for the same CDR3. These data originate in a study of cytomegalovirus exposure and HLA in healthy donors. General study results and limits: Being indistinguishable, some V segments were excluded, TRBV6-2 and TRBV6-3 among them. Analyzed later, association rates of TCRs varied across HLA loci, with DRB1 most and HLA-C fewest. A later analysis reportedly identified an Asian-associated ancestry cluster as carrying fewer N-insertions than the roughly 600-donor mean.

The CDR3 consists of 13 residues. Germline assignment: CDR1 SGDLS and CDR2 YYNGEE. V lost 4 bases and J lost 1, with 8 bases in between. The PCR ran on 60 Vbeta and 13 Jbeta primers. The authors' processing: Approximately 9.9 million of 70 million to 80 million unique TCR beta chains were shared, per a later count. Profiled with immunoSEQ multiplex PCR; TCRdb holds only in-frame clones, not every one. V and J calls and clone size follow that table, whereas D and trimming were derived from the DNA. This table has fewer than 150,000 clones, 80% appearing once. This rearrangement joins TRBV9 to TRBJ1-1; D not certain. This TCR came from a man aged 45-65 years in good health and CMV-seronegative. The material sequenced was PBMCs. This CDR3 reads CASSPTGNTEAFF. The CDR3 DNA follows: TGTGCCAGCAGCCCCACGGGGAACACTGAAGCTTTCTTT.